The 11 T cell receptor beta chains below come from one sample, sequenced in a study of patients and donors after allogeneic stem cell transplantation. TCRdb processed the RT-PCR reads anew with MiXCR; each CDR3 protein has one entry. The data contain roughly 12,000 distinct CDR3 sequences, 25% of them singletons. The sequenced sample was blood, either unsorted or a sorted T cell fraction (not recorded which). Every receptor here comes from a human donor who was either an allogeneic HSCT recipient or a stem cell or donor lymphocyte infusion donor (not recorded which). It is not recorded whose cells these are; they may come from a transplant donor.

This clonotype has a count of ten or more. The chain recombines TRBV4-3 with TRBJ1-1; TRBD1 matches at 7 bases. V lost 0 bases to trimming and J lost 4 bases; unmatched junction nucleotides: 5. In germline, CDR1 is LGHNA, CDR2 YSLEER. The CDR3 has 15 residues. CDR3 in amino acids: CASSQETGRRTEAFF. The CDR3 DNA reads TGCGCCAGCAGCCAAGAGACAGGGAGGCGCACTGAAGCTTTCTTT.

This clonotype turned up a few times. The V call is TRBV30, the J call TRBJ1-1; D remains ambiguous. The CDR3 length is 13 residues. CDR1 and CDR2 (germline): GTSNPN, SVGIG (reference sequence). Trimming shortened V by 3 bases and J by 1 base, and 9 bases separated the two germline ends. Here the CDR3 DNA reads TGTGCCTGGAGCCTGACACGGAACACTGAAGCTTTCTTT. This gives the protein CAWSLTRNTEAFF.

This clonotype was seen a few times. CDR3 nucleotide sequence: TGTGCCAGCAGTTCCCCGGGGCCCTACAATGAGCAGTTCTTC. Its protein product is CASSSPGPYNEQFF. The rearrangement joins TRBV28 to TRBJ2-1, with D perhaps given as TRBD1 or TRBD2 (5 bases each). Trimming removed 4 bases from V and 2 bases from J, with 9 bases in between. Germline values: CDR1 MDHEN, CDR2 SYDVKM. CDR3 length: 14 residues.

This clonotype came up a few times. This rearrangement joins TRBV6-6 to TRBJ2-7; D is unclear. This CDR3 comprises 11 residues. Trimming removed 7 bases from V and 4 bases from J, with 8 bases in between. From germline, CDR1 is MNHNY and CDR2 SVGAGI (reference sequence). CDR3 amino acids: CASTFGYEQYF. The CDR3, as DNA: TGTGCCAGCACCTTTGGGTACGAGCAGTACTTC.

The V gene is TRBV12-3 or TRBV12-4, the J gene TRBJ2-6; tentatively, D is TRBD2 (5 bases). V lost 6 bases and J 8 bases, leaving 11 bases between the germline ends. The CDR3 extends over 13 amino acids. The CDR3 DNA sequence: TGTGCCAGCAGCCCGGACTTTTCCAACGTCCTGACTTTC. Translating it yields CASSPDFSNVLTF.

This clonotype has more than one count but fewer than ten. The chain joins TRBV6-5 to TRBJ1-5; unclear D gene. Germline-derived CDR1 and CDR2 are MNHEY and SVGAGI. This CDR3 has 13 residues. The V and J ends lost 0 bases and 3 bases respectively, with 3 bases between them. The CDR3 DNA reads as TGTGCCAGCAGTTACTCCCCCAATCAGCCCCAGCATTTT. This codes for CASSYSPNQPQHF.

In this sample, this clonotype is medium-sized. The CDR3 region is CASSSTGRAFF. The CDR3 nucleotides are TGTGCCAGCAGCTCCACAGGCCGGGCTTTCTTT. The gene calls are TRBV27 and TRBJ1-1; possible D gene TRBD1, 5 bases. V was shortened by 6 bases and J by 11 bases, with 13 bases between the two germline ends. Per the germline V gene, CDR1 is MNHEY and CDR2 is SMNVEV (reference sequence). The CDR3 sequence is 11 residues long.

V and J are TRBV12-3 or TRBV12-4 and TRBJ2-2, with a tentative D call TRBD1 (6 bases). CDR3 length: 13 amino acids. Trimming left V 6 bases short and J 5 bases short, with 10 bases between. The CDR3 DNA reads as TGTGCCAGCAGCCGCAGGGGTACCGGGGAGCTGTTTTTT. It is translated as CASSRRGTGELFF.

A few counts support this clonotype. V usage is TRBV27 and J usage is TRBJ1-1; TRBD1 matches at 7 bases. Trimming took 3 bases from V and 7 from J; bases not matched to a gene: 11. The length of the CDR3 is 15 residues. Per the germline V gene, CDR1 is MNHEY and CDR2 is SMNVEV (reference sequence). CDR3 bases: TGTGCCAGCAGTTTCCGACAGGGTAACTCTGATGAAGCTTTCTTT. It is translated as CASSFRQGNSDEAFF.

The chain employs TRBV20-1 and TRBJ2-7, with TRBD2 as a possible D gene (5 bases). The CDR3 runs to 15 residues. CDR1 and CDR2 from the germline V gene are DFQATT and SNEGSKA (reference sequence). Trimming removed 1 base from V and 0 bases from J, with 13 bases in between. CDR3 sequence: CSARGRSGSSYEQYF. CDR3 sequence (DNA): TGCAGTGCTAGAGGGAGGAGCGGTAGCTCCTACGAGCAGTACTTC.

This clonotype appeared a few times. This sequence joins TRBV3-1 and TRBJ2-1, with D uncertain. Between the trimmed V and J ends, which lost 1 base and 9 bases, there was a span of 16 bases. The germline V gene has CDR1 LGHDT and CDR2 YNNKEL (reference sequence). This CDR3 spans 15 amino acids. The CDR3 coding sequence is TGTGCCAGCAGCCAAGTCTCAATTTATAGTAGTGAGCAGTTCTTC. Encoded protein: CASSQVSIYSSEQFF.